These 19 T cell receptor beta chains were all obtained from the same sample, sequenced in a study of CXCR3-negative and CXCR3-positive naive CD8 T cells. 5' RACE that incorporated UMI labels was used to prepare the TRB cDNA libraries. TCRdb reprocessed the 5' RACE reads and reports one entry per CDR3 protein, with no DNA. The specimen's table records 6,500 to 7,000 distinct CDR3 sequences. Material for sequencing was naive CXCR3- CD8+ T cells from blood. Documented subset: CD45RO-CCR7+CD27+CD95- naive CD8+ T cells lacking CXCR3 (TNR3-). The source of these receptors is a human donor in good health. Some clones in this sample may be carry-over from other donors' samples.

The chain links TRBV7-2 to TRBJ2-1. There are 12 residues in the CDR3. CDR1 and CDR2 from the germline V gene are SGHTA and FQGNSA. The CDR3 here is CATGVDLWAQFF.

This clonotype is deemed medium-sized by its frequency. The chain recombines TRBV6-5 with TRBJ1-5; TCRdb selects TRBD1, and the lack of DNA leaves this call unchecked. Germline assignment: CDR1 MNHEY and CDR2 SVGAGI. The CDR3 loop spans 14 amino acids. CDR3 loop: CASSPVAGNQPQHF.

This clonotype counts as medium-sized by frequency. The chain combines TRBV7-6 with TRBJ2-2. Germline lookup yields CDR1 SGHVS and CDR2 FNYEAQ. The CDR3 is 17 residues long. CDR3: CASSSRSRPLYTGELFF.

This clonotype registers medium-sized by frequency. The chain employs TRBV7-2 and TRBJ2-5; TCRdb proposes TRBD1, but this gene call is untestable without DNA. Germline assignment: CDR1 SGHTA and CDR2 FQGNSA. The CDR3 length is 15 residues. CDR3 protein: CASSPRDRLQETQYF. Together with reference TRBV7-2 and TRBJ2-5, the CDR3 gives the full variable domain: GAGVSQSPSNKVTEKGKDVELRCDPISGHTALYWYRQSLGQGLEFLIYFQGNSAPDKSGLPSDRFSAERTGGSVSTLTIQRTQQEDSAVYLCASSPRDRLQETQYFGPGTRLLVL.

The V and J genes are TRBV5-5 and TRBJ2-7; TCRdb gives TRBD1 as the D gene, but with no DNA this cannot be confirmed. This CDR3 comprises 13 residues. Germline-derived CDR1 and CDR2 are SGHKS and YYEKEE (reference sequence). The CDR3: CASSVYGGYEQYF. Full variable domain (remainder filled in from reference TRBV5-5 and TRBJ2-7): DAGVTQSPTHLIKTRGQQVTLRCSPISGHKSVSWYQQVLGQGPQFIFQYYEKEERGRGNFPDRFSARQFPNYSSELNVNALLLGDSALYLCASSVYGGYEQYFGPGTRLTVT.

The V and J genes are TRBV28 and TRBJ2-2. The CDR3 covers 11 residues. The V gene's germline CDR1 is MDHEN and CDR2 SYDVKM. This chain's CDR3 is CASTVGGRLFF. The whole variable domain, remainder taken from reference TRBV28 and TRBJ2-2, is DVKVTQSSRYLVKRTGEKVFLECVQDMDHENMFWYRQDPGLGLRLIYFSYDVKMKEKGDIPEGYSVSREKKERFSLILESASTNQTSMYLCASTVGGRLFFGEGSRLTVL.

Its frequency marks this clonotype as medium-sized. The chain is built from TRBV29-1 and TRBJ2-1; TCRdb outputs TRBD1, but without DNA this stays unchecked. Germline V gene data show CDR1 as SQVTM and CDR2 as ANQGSEA. The CDR3 spans 13 residues. CDR3 in amino acids: CSVPLDGVNEQFF.

The genes are TRBV28 and TRBJ2-1; TCRdb indicates TRBD2, and absent DNA this call remains unverified. The CDR3 has 16 residues. The germline V gene has CDR1 MDHEN and CDR2 SYDVKM. The CDR3 here is CASSSAGEDSYNEQFF. The full variable domain, rest sourced from reference TRBV28 and TRBJ2-1, is DVKVTQSSRYLVKRTGEKVFLECVQDMDHENMFWYRQDPGLGLRLIYFSYDVKMKEKGDIPEGYSVSREKKERFSLILESASTNQTSMYLCASSSAGEDSYNEQFFGPGTRLTVL.

This clonotype is identified as medium-sized from frequency. The chain carries TRBV29-1 and TRBJ2-1. Germline V gives CDR1 SQVTM, CDR2 ANQGSEA. The CDR3 sequence is 13 residues long. CDR3 in amino acids: CSVEWQVNNEQFF.

The genes are TRBV11-1 and TRBJ1-4. Germline V CDR1 and CDR2: SGHAT, FQDESV (reference sequence). This CDR3 region has 15 residues. CDR3 sequence reads: CASSLDTVAWEKLFF.

The CDR3 sequence is CASSGAGLNTEAFF. V gene TRBV25-1 combines with J gene TRBJ1-1; there is no DNA to check the TCRdb D call of TRBD1. CDR3 length equals 14 residues. Germline assignment: CDR1 MGHDK and CDR2 SYGVNS.

Measured by frequency, this clonotype is medium-sized. The chain employs TRBV29-1 and TRBJ2-7; TCRdb reports TRBD1, a call that lacks DNA to check it against. This CDR3 is 11 amino acids long. The germline V gene encodes CDR1 SQVTM and CDR2 ANQGSEA. The CDR3 spells CSVERGPEQYF.

The V gene is TRBV29-1, the J gene TRBJ2-1; lacking DNA, the TRBD1 call made by TCRdb goes unchecked. CDR1 is SQVTM and CDR2 is ANQGSEA in the germline V gene. The CDR3 totals 14 residues. The CDR3: CSAKWTWSYNEQFF.

The chain uses TRBV12-3 or TRBV12-4 and TRBJ1-3; there is no DNA to check the TCRdb D call of TRBD1. This CDR3 has 15 amino acids. The CDR3 here is CASSLDSGTGNTIYF.

CDR3: CASSLGSGGPYNEQFF. The chain uses TRBV12-3 or TRBV12-4 and TRBJ2-1; the D call from TCRdb, TRBD1, cannot be confirmed without DNA. CDR3 length equals 16 residues.

The rearrangement uses TRBV7-6 and TRBJ1-3; there is no DNA to check the TCRdb D call of TRBD1. CDR1 SGHVS and CDR2 FNYEAQ come from the germline V gene. The CDR3 spans 14 residues. The CDR3 sequence: CASSHSGAGATIYF.

V gene TRBV29-1 combines with J gene TRBJ2-2; TCRdb lists TRBD1, though no DNA is available to test this call. The germline CDR1 and CDR2 sequences are SQVTM and ANQGSEA. CDR3 length equals 14 residues. This chain's CDR3 is CSVGPGTGTGELFF.

This clonotype is classed as medium-sized by frequency. The chain employs TRBV19 and TRBJ2-2; no DNA is available, so the TRBD2 call from TCRdb remains unchecked. The CDR3 consists of 15 residues. Germline loops: CDR1 LNHDA, CDR2 SQIVND (reference sequence). The CDR3 loop reads CASSPGAGVSGELFF. The complete variable domain, with remaining parts taken from reference TRBV19 and TRBJ2-2, reads DGGITQSPKYLFRKEGQNVTLSCEQNLNHDAMYWYRQDPGQGLRLIYYSQIVNDFQKGDIAEGYSVSREKKESFPLTVTSAQKNPTAFYLCASSPGAGVSGELFFGEGSRLTVL.

The chain uses TRBV7-2 and TRBJ1-2; there is no DNA to check the TCRdb D call of TRBD1. Germline loops: CDR1 SGHTA, CDR2 FQGNSA. CDR3 length: 16 residues. CDR3 sequence: CASSLTSGQGTDGYTF.